One sample yielded the 21 T cell receptor beta chains listed below, sequenced in a study of read filtering for tumor transcriptome and immune sequencing. This library used about 400 ng RNA and molecular barcoded adaptors spanning alpha/delta and beta/gamma chains. Each CDR3 protein is one row after TCRdb ran MiXCR on the reads. Here the sample spans approximately 90,000 distinct CDR3 sequences, more than 9% being singletons. The sample was a population of CD138-negative cells sorted from bone marrow. These receptor sequences come from a donor at least 40 years old with multiple myeloma.

The sample holds many counts of this clonotype. V gene TRBV5-1 combines with J gene TRBJ2-1; 13 positions match TRBD2. The germline V gene has CDR1 SGHRS and CDR2 YFSETQ. The CDR3 contains 15 residues. The V segment lost 2 bases and the J segment 6 bases; nucleotides outside the gene matches: 2. The CDR3 sequence: CASSFWTSGGNEQFF. Here the CDR3 DNA reads TGCGCCAGCAGCTTCTGGACTAGCGGGGGCAATGAGCAGTTCTTC.

This clonotype was observed many times. The chain joins TRBV9 to TRBJ1-5; 8 bases fit TRBD1. J lost 7 bases, V lost 0 bases, and 6 bases had no gene match. The germline V gene has CDR1 SGDLS and CDR2 YYNGEE. CDR3 length: 15 amino acids. This CDR3 reads CASSVDPGGSQPQHF. DNA for the CDR3: TGTGCCAGCAGCGTAGATCCAGGGGGCAGCCAGCCCCAGCATTTT.

This clonotype was seen a handful of times. This chain joins TRBV29-1 and TRBJ2-6; the match to TRBD1 covers 8 bases. Trimming cost V 6 bases and J 0 bases; bases outside gene matches: 7. Germline values: CDR1 SQVTM, CDR2 ANQGSEA. The CDR3 loop spans 16 amino acids. CDR3 amino acids: CSVPGQAYSGANVLTF. The DNA of the CDR3 is TGCAGCGTCCCGGGACAGGCCTACTCTGGGGCCAACGTCCTGACTTTC.

The J gene is TRBJ1-4, the V gene TRBV18; TRBD1 might be the D (5 bases). The CDR3 length is 15 residues. The ends were cut back, 3 bases at V and 3 bases at J, with 11 bases in the middle. Germline values: CDR1 KGHSH, CDR2 LQKENI. The CDR3 sequence: CASSPLEGSNEKLFF. In DNA form, the CDR3 reads TGTGCCAGCTCACCGTTGGAGGGGTCTAATGAAAAACTGTTTTTT.

This clonotype was seen repeatedly, ten times or more. The chain combines TRBV19 with TRBJ2-1, with TRBD2 matching 10 bases. The CDR3 has 15 amino acids. V shed 4 bases, J shed 4 bases, and the junction held 4 bases outside the gene matches. Germline V gene data show CDR1 as LNHDA and CDR2 as SQIVND (reference sequence). CDR3 sequence reads: CASSTIAGGYNEQFF. Here the CDR3 DNA reads TGTGCCAGTAGTACCATAGCGGGAGGATACAATGAGCAGTTCTTC.

This clonotype has at least ten counts. The chain uses TRBV20-1 and TRBJ2-1; 14 bases are a match to TRBD2. Germline CDR1 DFQATT, CDR2 SNEGSKA (reference sequence). V lost 5 bases and J lost 7; bases outside the gene matches: 7. The CDR3 has 15 residues. CDR3 nucleotides: TGCAGTGCTCCCGACGGGACTAGCGGGAGTAATGAGCAGTTCTTC. Translating it yields CSAPDGTSGSNEQFF.

This clonotype has at least ten counts. The chain employs TRBV2 and TRBJ2-1; possible D gene TRBD2, 5 bases. V was pared by 3 bases and J by 0 bases, with 9 bases between. Per germline, CDR1 SNHLY and CDR2 FYNNEI. There are 15 residues in the CDR3. CDR3: CASSDRGSSYNEQFF. The CDR3 DNA reads as TGTGCCAGCAGTGATCGGGGTAGCTCCTACAATGAGCAGTTCTTC.

This clonotype has at least ten counts. The chain joins TRBV20-1 to TRBJ2-3, with TRBD2 matching over 7 bases. Germline V CDR1 and CDR2: DFQATT, SNEGSKA (reference sequence). CDR3 length: 15 residues. V was pared by 5 bases and J by 4 bases, with 12 bases of the junction left unmatched. CDR3 DNA sequence: TGCAGTGCTCCTGATCGGCGGGAGTCAGCAGATACGCAGTATTTT. Translating it yields CSAPDRRESADTQYF.

As to this clonotype: One junction end does not reproduce the germline sequence, and a read error may be involved. The chain links TRBV18 to TRBJ2-1, with 10 bases fitting TRBD2. This CDR3 has 14 residues. Looked up from germline, CDR1 is KGHSH and CDR2 is LQKENI. CDR3 amino acids: CASSPSSGSNGQFF. CDR3 coding DNA: TGTGCCAGCTCACCTTCTAGCGGGAGCAATGGGCAGTTCTTC.

This rearrangement joins TRBV20-1 to TRBJ2-2; maybe TRBD1 (7 bases). Germline CDR1 reads DFQATT; CDR2 reads SNEGSKA (reference sequence). The CDR3 totals 17 residues. Trimming removed 3 bases from V and 0 bases from J, with 17 bases in between. CDR3 nucleotides: TGCAGTGCTAGGGAGCAGGGGGGATCAGCGAACACCGGGGAGCTGTTTTTT. This translates into CSAREQGGSANTGELFF.

This clonotype came up many times. The chain couples TRBV28 to TRBJ1-5; D perhaps matches TRBD1 (6 bases). There are 14 residues in the CDR3. V was clipped by 6 bases and J by 5 bases, with 14 bases between them. Germline lookup yields CDR1 MDHEN and CDR2 SYDVKM. CDR3 nucleotide sequence: TGTGCCAGCAGCCCGGCCGGGGGCGATCAGCCCCAGCATTTT. Amino acid sequence: CASSPAGGDQPQHF. The entire variable domain, with the rest obtained from reference TRBV28 and TRBJ1-5, is as follows: DVKVTQSSRYLVKRTGEKVFLECVQDMDHENMFWYRQDPGLGLRLIYFSYDVKMKEKGDIPEGYSVSREKKERFSLILESASTNQTSMYLCASSPAGGDQPQHFGDGTRLSIL.

The DNA of the CDR3 is TGTGCCAGCAGCCTTACTGGAGGAAATACGCAGTATTTT. It translates to CASSLTGGNTQYF. The chain couples TRBV5-5 to TRBJ2-3; TRBD2 might be the D (5 bases). Trimming removed 4 bases at V and 7 bases at J, with 13 bases between. Looked up from germline, CDR1 is SGHKS and CDR2 is YYEKEE (reference sequence). This CDR3 has 13 residues.

Many counts were recorded for this clonotype. The genes are TRBV29-1 and TRBJ1-1; TRBD1 is a possible D gene (6 bases). From germline, CDR1 is SQVTM and CDR2 ANQGSEA. The CDR3 contains 15 residues. V gave up 5 bases and J gave up 0 bases, with 16 bases separating them. DNA of the CDR3: TGCAGCGTTAAGGACAGTTCTAGCATGAACACTGAAGCTTTCTTT. This gives the protein CSVKDSSSMNTEAFF.

The chain couples TRBV28 to TRBJ2-5; no reliable D call. Trimming pared 5 bases from V and 7 bases from J, leaving 14 bases between. Per germline, CDR1 MDHEN and CDR2 SYDVKM. This CDR3 contains 13 residues. The CDR3 DNA is TGTGCCAGCAGTGCTCCATCCCCCAGGACCCAGTACTTC. Translating gives CASSAPSPRTQYF.

This clonotype has at least ten counts. J is TRBJ2-5 and V is TRBV11-2; TRBD2 aligns across 12 bases. Germline-derived CDR1 and CDR2 are SGHAT and FQNNGV. The CDR3 covers 16 residues. Losses at the gene ends were 5 bases for V and 4 bases for J; bases not matched to a gene: 8. The CDR3 DNA reads TGTGCCAGCAGCCACCGACTAGCGGGAGATAGAGAGACCCAGTACTTC. It encodes CASSHRLAGDRETQYF.

This clonotype occurred many times. This rearrangement joins TRBV7-2 to TRBJ2-1; no definite D call. CDR3 size: 15 residues. Trimming removed 1 base from V and 2 bases from J, with 9 bases in between. Germline CDR1 SGHTA, CDR2 FQGNSA. The CDR3 sequence is CASSLVEGTYNEQFF. CDR3 in DNA: TGTGCCAGCAGCTTAGTGGAAGGGACCTACAATGAGCAGTTCTTC.

Notes on this clonotype: A much larger clone sits a single nucleotide away, making a read error possible. A read error is likely, as this CDR3 ends without the conserved phenylalanine or tryptophan. The genes are TRBV20-1 and TRBJ2-7, with 11 nucleotides matching TRBD2. The CDR3 sequence is 16 residues long. Unmatched junction bases numbered 11, after V lost 5 bases and J lost 2 bases. Germline-derived CDR1 and CDR2 are DFQATT and SNEGSKA (reference sequence). For the CDR3, the DNA is TGCAGTGCTCTACCCACTAGCGGGAGTAGACCCTACGAGCAGTACCTC. Amino acids: CSALPTSGSRPYEQYL.

This clonotype has ten or more counts. The chain employs TRBV2 and TRBJ2-7; TRBD1 aligns across 9 bases. The CDR3 is made up of 14 amino acids. J lost 3 bases, V lost 4 bases, and 4 bases had no gene match. The germline V gene encodes CDR1 SNHLY and CDR2 FYNNEI. CDR3 bases: TGTGCCAGCAGTGGACAGGGGGAGAACTACGAGCAGTACTTC. Translation gives CASSGQGENYEQYF.

This clonotype was detected many times. The genes are TRBV5-1 and TRBJ2-7; the D is unclear. Trimming removed 5 bases from V and 1 base from J, with 7 bases in between. CDR3 length: 12 residues. Per germline, CDR1 SGHRS and CDR2 YFSETQ. The CDR3 nucleotides are TGCGCCAGCAGAATAGATTCCTACGAGCAGTACTTC. The encoded protein is CASRIDSYEQYF. Filled out from reference TRBV5-1 and TRBJ2-7, the complete variable domain reads KAGVTQTPRYLIKTRGQQVTLSCSPISGHRSVSWYQQTPGQGLQFLFEYFSETQRNKGNFPGRFSGRQFSNSRSEMNVSTLELGDSALYLCASRIDSYEQYFGPGTRLTVT.

There are many counts of this clonotype. The chain combines TRBV5-1 with TRBJ1-1; possibly TRBD1 for D (6 bases). Trimming took off 4 bases at V and 7 bases at J, with 20 bases between the two ends. In germline, CDR1 is SGHRS, CDR2 YFSETQ. The CDR3 covers 15 residues. CDR3 DNA sequence: TGCGCCAGCAGCGTTCAGGGGATGGAATGGAATGAAGCTTTCTTT. This sequence encodes CASSVQGMEWNEAFF.

Ten or more counts support this clonotype. V and J are TRBV29-1 and TRBJ2-2, with a weak D call TRBD1 (5 bases). Germline CDR1 is SQVTM and CDR2 is ANQGSEA. Trimming shortened V by 5 bases and J by 1 base, and 11 bases separated the two germline ends. The CDR3 contains 14 residues. Here the CDR3 reads CSVQKQGNTGELFF. The CDR3 coding sequence is TGCAGCGTTCAAAAGCAGGGGAACACCGGGGAGCTGTTTTTT.